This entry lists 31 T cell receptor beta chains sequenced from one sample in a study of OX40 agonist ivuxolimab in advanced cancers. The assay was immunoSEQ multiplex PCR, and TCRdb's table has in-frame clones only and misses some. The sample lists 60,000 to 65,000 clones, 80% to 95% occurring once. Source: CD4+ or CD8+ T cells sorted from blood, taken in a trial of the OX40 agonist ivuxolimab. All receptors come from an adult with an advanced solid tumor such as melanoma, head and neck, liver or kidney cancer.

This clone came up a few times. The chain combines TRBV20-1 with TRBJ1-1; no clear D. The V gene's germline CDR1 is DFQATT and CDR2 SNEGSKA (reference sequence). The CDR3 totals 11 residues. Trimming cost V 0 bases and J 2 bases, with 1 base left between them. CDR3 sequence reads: CSARDNTEAFF. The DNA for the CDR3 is TGCAGTGCTAGAGACAACACTGAAGCTTTCTTT.

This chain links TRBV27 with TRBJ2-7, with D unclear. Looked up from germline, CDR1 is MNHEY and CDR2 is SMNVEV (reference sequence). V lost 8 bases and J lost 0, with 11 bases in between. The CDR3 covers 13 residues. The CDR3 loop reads CASARDSSYEQYF. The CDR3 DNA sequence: TGTGCCAGCGCTCGTGATAGCTCCTACGAGCAGTACTTC.

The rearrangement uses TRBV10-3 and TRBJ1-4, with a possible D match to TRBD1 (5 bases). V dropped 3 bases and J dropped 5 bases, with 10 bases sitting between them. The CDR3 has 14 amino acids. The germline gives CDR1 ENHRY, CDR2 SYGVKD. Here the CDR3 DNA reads TGTGCCATCAGTGATGGGACGGACAATGAAAAACTGTTTTTT. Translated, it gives CAISDGTDNEKLFF.

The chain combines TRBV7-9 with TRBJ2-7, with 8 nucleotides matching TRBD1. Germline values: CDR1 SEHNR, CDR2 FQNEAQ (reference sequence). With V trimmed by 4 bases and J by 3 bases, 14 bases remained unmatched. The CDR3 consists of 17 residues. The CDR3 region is CASSSDRVDRAFYEQYF. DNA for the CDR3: TGTGCCAGCAGCTCGGACAGGGTAGACCGAGCGTTCTACGAGCAGTACTTC. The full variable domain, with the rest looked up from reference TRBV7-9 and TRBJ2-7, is DTGVSQNPRHKITKRGQNVTFRCDPISEHNRLYWYRQTLGQGPEFLTYFQNEAQLEKSRLLSDRFSAERPKGSFSTLEIQRTEQGDSAMYLCASSSDRVDRAFYEQYFGPGTRLTVT.

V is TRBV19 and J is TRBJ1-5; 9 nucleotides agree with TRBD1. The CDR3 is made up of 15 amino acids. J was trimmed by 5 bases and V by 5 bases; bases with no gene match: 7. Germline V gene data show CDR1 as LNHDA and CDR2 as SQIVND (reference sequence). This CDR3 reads CASSPRGQGYQPQHF. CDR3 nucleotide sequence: TGTGCCAGTAGTCCCAGGGGACAGGGCTATCAGCCCCAGCATTTT.

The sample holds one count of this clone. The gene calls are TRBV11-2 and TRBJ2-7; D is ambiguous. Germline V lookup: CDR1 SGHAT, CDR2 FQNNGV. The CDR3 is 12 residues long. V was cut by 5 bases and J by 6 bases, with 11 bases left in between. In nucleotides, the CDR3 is TGTGCCAGCAGCCCCGGACCTGGCGAGCAGTACTTC. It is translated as CASSPGPGEQYF.

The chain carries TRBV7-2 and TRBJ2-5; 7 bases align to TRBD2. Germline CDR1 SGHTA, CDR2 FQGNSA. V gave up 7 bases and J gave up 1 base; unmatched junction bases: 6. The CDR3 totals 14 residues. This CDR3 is CASTTTSAQETQYF. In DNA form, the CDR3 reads TGTGCCAGCACGACCACTAGCGCCCAAGAGACCCAGTACTTC.

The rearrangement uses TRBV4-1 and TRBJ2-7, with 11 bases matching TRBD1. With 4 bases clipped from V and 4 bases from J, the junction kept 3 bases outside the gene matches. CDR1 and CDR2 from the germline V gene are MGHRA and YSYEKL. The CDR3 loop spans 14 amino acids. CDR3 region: CASSRGTGGYEQYF. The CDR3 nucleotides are TGCGCCAGCAGCCGGGGGACAGGGGGTTACGAGCAGTACTTC.

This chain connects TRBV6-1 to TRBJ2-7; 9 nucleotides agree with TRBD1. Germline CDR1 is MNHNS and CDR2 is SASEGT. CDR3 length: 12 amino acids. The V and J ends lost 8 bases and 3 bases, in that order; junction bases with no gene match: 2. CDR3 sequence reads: CASRQGDYEQYF. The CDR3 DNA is TGTGCCAGCCGACAGGGGGACTACGAGCAGTACTTC.

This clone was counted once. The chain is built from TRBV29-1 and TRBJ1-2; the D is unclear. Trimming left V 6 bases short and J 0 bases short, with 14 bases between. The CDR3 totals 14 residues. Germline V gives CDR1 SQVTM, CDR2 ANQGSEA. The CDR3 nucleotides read TGCAGCGTCCCCAGCCAACCACCTAACTATGGCTACACCTTC. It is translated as CSVPSQPPNYGYTF.

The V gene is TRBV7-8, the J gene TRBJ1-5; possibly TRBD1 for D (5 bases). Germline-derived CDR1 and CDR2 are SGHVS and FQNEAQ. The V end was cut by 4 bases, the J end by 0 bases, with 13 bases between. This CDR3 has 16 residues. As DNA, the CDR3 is TGTGCCAGCAGCTCCAGGGAGCAGTATAGCAATCAGCCCCAGCATTTT. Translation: CASSSREQYSNQPQHF.

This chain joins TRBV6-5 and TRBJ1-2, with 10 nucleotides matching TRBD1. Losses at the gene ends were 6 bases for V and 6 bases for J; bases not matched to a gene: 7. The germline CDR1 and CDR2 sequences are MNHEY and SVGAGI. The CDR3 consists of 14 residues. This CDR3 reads CASSRDRGLDGYTF. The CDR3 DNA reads TGTGCCAGCAGCCGGGACAGGGGTTTGGATGGCTACACCTTC.

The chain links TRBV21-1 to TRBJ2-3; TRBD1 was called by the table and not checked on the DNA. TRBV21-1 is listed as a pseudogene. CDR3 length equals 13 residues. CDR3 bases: TGTGCCAGCAGCAAATGGCGCACAGATACGCAGTATTTT. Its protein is CASSKWRTDTQYF.

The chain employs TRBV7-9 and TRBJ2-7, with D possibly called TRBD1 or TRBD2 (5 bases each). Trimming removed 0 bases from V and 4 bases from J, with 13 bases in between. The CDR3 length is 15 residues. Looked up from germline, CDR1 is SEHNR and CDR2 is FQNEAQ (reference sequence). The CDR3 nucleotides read TGTGCCAGCAGCTTAGCGCCCCAGGGAGAGTACGAGCAGTACTTC. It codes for CASSLAPQGEYEQYF. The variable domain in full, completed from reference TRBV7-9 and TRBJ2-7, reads DTGVSQNPRHKITKRGQNVTFRCDPISEHNRLYWYRQTLGQGPEFLTYFQNEAQLEKSRLLSDRFSAERPKGSFSTLEIQRTEQGDSAMYLCASSLAPQGEYEQYFGPGTRLTVT.

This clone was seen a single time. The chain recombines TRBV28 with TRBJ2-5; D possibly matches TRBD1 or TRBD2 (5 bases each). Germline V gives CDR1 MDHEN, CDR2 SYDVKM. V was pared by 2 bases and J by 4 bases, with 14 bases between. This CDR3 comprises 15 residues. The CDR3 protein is CASSLSPGPRETQYF. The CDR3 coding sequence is TGTGCCAGCAGTTTAAGCCCGGGACCTCGAGAGACCCAGTACTTC.

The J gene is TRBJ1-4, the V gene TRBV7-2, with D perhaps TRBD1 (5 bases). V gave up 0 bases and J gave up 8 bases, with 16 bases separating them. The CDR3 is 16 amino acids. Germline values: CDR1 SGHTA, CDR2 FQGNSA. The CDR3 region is CASSLAGPGWGEKLFF. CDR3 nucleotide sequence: TGTGCCAGCAGCTTAGCTGGGCCAGGGTGGGGAGAAAAACTGTTTTTT.

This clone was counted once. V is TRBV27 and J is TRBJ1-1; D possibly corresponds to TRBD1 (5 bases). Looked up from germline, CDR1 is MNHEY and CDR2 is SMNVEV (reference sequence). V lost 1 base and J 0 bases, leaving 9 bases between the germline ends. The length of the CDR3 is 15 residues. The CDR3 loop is CASSLFLGVNTEAFF. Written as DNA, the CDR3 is TGTGCCAGCAGTTTATTTTTAGGGGTGAACACTGAAGCTTTCTTT.

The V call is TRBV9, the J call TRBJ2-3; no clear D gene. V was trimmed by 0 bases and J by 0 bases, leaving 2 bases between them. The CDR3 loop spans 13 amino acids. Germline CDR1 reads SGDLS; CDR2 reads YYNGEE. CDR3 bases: TGTGCCAGCAGCGTAGGGAGCACAGATACGCAGTATTTT. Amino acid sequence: CASSVGSTDTQYF.

CDR3 nucleotide sequence: TGCAGCGTTGCCCGAGGGGACTTCTCATACGAGCAGTACTTC. Amino acids: CSVARGDFSYEQYF. V is TRBV29-1 and J is TRBJ2-7, with D perhaps TRBD2 (6 bases). CDR1 and CDR2 (germline): SQVTM, ANQGSEA. Trimming cost V 4 bases and J 4 bases, with 17 bases left between them. This CDR3 comprises 14 residues.

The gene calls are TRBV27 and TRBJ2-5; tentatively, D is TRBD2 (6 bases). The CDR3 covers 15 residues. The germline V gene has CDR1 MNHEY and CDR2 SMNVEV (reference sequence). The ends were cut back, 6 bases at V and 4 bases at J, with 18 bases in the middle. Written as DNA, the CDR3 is TGTGCCAGCAGAACTGGGACTCAATGGTCAGAGACCCAGTACTTC. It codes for CASRTGTQWSETQYF.

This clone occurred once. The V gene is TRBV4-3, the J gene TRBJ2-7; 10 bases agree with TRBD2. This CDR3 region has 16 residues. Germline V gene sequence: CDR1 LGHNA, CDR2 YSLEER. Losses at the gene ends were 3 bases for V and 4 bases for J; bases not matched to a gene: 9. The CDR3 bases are TGCGCCAGCAGCCAGGAATGGACTAGCGGATTTTACGAGCAGTACTTC. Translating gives CASSQEWTSGFYEQYF.

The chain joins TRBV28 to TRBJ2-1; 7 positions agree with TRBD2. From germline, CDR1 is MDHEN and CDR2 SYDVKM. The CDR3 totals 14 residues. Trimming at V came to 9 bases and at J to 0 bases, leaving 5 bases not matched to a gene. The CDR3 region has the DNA TGTGCCAGTAAAAGCGGGATCTCCTACAATGAGCAGTTCTTC. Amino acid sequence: CASKSGISYNEQFF.

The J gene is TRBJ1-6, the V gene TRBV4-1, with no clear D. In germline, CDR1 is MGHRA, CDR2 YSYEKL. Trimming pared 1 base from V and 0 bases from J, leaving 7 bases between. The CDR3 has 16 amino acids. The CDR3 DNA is TGCGCCAGCAGCCAAGCACAGAGCTCCTATAATTCACCCCTCCACTTT. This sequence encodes CASSQAQSSYNSPLHF.

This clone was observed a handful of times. CDR3 residues: CASSKGGRSYGYTF. In nucleotides, the CDR3 is TGTGCCAGCAGCAAAGGGGGGCGCAGTTATGGCTACACCTTC. The chain is built from TRBV21-1 and TRBJ1-2; the table's D gene call, TRBD1, was not cross checked with the DNA. TRBV21-1 is tagged as a pseudogene. This CDR3 spans 14 amino acids.

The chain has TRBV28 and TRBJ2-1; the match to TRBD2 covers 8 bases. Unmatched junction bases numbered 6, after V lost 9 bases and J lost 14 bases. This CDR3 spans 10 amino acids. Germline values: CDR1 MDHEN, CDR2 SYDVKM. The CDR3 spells CASLAGTKFF. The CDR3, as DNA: TGTGCCAGTTTAGCGGGGACAAAGTTCTTC.

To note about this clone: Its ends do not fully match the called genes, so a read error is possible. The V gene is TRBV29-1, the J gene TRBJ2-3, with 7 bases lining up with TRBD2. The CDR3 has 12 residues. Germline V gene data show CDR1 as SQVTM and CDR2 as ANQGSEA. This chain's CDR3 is CSVEDWGGWKVF. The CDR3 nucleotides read TGCAGCGTTGAAGATTGGGGGGGTTGGAAAGTTTTT.

Here the CDR3 reads CASSLAGSNYGYTF. DNA of the CDR3: TGCGCCAGCAGCTTGGCCGGTTCTAACTATGGCTACACCTTC. The J gene is TRBJ1-2, the V gene TRBV5-1, with D uncertain. The CDR3 runs to 14 residues. CDR1 is SGHRS and CDR2 is YFSETQ in the germline V gene. Trimming took off 0 bases at V and 0 bases at J, with 6 bases between the two ends. The full variable domain, completed using reference TRBV5-1 and TRBJ1-2, is KAGVTQTPRYLIKTRGQQVTLSCSPISGHRSVSWYQQTPGQGLQFLFEYFSETQRNKGNFPGRFSGRQFSNSRSEMNVSTLELGDSALYLCASSLAGSNYGYTFGSGTRLTVV.

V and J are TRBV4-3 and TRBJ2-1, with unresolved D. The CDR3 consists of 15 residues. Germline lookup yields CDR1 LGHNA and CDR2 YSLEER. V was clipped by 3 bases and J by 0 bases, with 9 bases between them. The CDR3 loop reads CASSQGESSYNEQFF. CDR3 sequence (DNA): TGCGCCAGCAGCCAGGGCGAGAGCTCCTACAATGAGCAGTTCTTC.

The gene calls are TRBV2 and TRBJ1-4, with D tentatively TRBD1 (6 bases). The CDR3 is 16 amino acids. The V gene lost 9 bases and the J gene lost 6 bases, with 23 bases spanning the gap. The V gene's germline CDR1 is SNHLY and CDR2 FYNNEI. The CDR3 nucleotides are TGTGCCAGTACTGACGTCCAGCGTCAGGGGCATGAAAAACTGTTTTTT. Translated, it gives CASTDVQRQGHEKLFF.

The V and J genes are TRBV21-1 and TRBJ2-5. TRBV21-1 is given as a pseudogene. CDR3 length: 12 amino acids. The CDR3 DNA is TGTGCGAGAGGTGGGCTCCAAGAGACCCAGTACTTC. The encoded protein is CARGGLQETQYF.

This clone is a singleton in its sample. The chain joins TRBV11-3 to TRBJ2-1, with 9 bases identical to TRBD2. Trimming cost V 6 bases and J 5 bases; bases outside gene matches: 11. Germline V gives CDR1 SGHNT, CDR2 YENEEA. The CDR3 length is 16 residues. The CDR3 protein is CASSRDLAGRDNEQFF. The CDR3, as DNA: TGTGCCAGCAGTCGCGATCTAGCGGGACGCGACAATGAGCAGTTCTTC.